Presented here are 31 T cell receptor beta chains from one specimen sequenced in a study of control samples from healthy donors and cancer patients (TCRdb year 2020). The library was generated by the immunoSEQ multiplex PCR assay. Imported from immuneACCESS, the table was reduced by TCRdb to in-frame sequences with V and J called. These copies leave out some clones; in studies compared against another copy, an unresolved V gene accounts for under half, and the cause of the remainder is not known. The sample profile shows 80,000 to 100,000 clones; around 90% of them were found once. Roughly an eighth of the sample lies in the top ten. Sequenced material: blood. All receptors come from a man aged 25 to 45 in good health.

This rearrangement joins TRBV5-1 to TRBJ2-7; TRBD2 matches 12 bases. With V trimmed by 6 bases and J by 4 bases, 5 bases remained unmatched. Germline V gene lookup returns CDR1 SGHRS and CDR2 YFSETQ. CDR3 size: 14 residues. In nucleotides, the CDR3 is TGCGCCAGCACCCGGACTAGCGGGACTTACGAGCAGTACTTC. Amino acids: CASTRTSGTYEQYF.

The rearrangement links TRBV7-3 to TRBJ2-1; D perhaps matches TRBD2 (5 bases). This CDR3 is built from 15 residues. The V and J ends lost 5 bases and 4 bases respectively, with 15 bases between them. The V gene's germline CDR1 is SGHTA and CDR2 FQGTGA. Here the CDR3 DNA reads TGTGCCAGCAGCGAATTTTTAAGCGGTTACAATGAGCAGTTCTTC. Translating it yields CASSEFLSGYNEQFF.

The CDR3 bases are TGCGCCAGCAGATTACAGGCAAGCTCTGGGGCCAACGTCCTGACTTTC. It specifies CASRLQASSGANVLTF. The gene calls are TRBV5-1 and TRBJ2-6; weak D call: TRBD1 (5 bases). The ends were cut back, 5 bases at V and 0 bases at J, with 12 bases in the middle. Germline-derived CDR1 and CDR2 are SGHRS and YFSETQ. CDR3 length equals 16 residues.

V is TRBV11-3 and J is TRBJ2-1, with D tentatively TRBD1 or TRBD2 (5 bases each). CDR1 and CDR2 from the germline V gene are SGHNT and YENEEA. The length of the CDR3 is 15 residues. Trimming cost V 5 bases and J 5 bases, with 16 bases left between them. The CDR3 coding sequence is TGTGCCAGCAGCCCCCGGGACGGGATCGACAATGAGCAGTTCTTC. Translating gives CASSPRDGIDNEQFF.

This clone is a singleton in its sample. This chain joins TRBV5-1 and TRBJ2-1; D is uncertain. From germline, CDR1 is SGHRS and CDR2 YFSETQ. V gave up 1 base and J gave up 4 bases, with 12 bases separating them. The CDR3 has 15 residues. The CDR3 spells CASSLTRLEYNEQFF. Written as DNA, the CDR3 is TGCGCCAGCAGCTTGACACGACTGGAGTACAATGAGCAGTTCTTC. The complete variable domain, with remaining parts taken from reference TRBV5-1 and TRBJ2-1, reads KAGVTQTPRYLIKTRGQQVTLSCSPISGHRSVSWYQQTPGQGLQFLFEYFSETQRNKGNFPGRFSGRQFSNSRSEMNVSTLELGDSALYLCASSLTRLEYNEQFFGPGTRLTVL.

V is TRBV6-5 and J is TRBJ1-6; 7 bases match TRBD1. Looked up from germline, CDR1 is MNHEY and CDR2 is SVGAGI. J lost 7 bases, V lost 6 bases, and 6 bases had no gene match. The CDR3 is 14 residues long. CDR3 sequence (DNA): TGTGCCAGCAGAGACAGGGACCGCAATTCACCCCTCCACTTT. Translation gives CASRDRDRNSPLHF.

This chain links TRBV2 with TRBJ1-5; possibly TRBD1 for D (5 bases). This CDR3 contains 14 residues. The germline V gene encodes CDR1 SNHLY and CDR2 FYNNEI. The V end was cut by 6 bases, the J end by 0 bases, with 9 bases between. The CDR3 DNA is TGTGCCAGCAGCTGGGACCCTAGCAATCAGCCCCAGCATTTT. Encoded protein: CASSWDPSNQPQHF.

This sequence joins TRBV11-3 and TRBJ2-3; D is possibly TRBD2 (6 bases). The V and J ends lost 5 bases and 2 bases respectively, with 11 bases between them. There are 14 residues in the CDR3. Germline V CDR1 and CDR2: SGHNT, YENEEA. The CDR3, as DNA: TGTGCCAGCAGCCCTTGGGGGGACACAGATACGCAGTATTTT. Translation: CASSPWGDTDTQYF.

The chain has TRBV24-1 and TRBJ2-5; D tentatively fits TRBD1 or TRBD2 (6 bases each). The CDR3 has 16 residues. V shed 9 bases and J shed 4 bases, with 23 bases lying between them. From germline, CDR1 is KGHDR and CDR2 SFDVKD. The CDR3 loop is CATAPGASGAGETQYF. The CDR3 DNA follows: TGTGCCACCGCACCAGGGGCTTCAGGAGCGGGAGAGACCCAGTACTTC.

This chain uses TRBV29-1 with TRBJ2-1; 7 bases are a match to TRBD2. Trimming removed 4 bases from V and 0 bases from J; junction bases left unmatched: 3. The CDR3 has 14 amino acids. Germline-derived CDR1 and CDR2 are SQVTM and ANQGSEA. The CDR3 DNA reads TGCAGCGTTGTAGGCGGGAGCTCCTACAATGAGCAGTTCTTC. It is translated as CSVVGGSSYNEQFF.

V and J are TRBV5-8 and TRBJ2-2, with 8 bases matching TRBD2. Looked up from germline, CDR1 is SGHTS and CDR2 is YDEGEE. The V and J ends lost 2 bases and 3 bases, in that order; junction bases with no gene match: 3. The CDR3 totals 15 residues. CDR3 protein: CASSLGAGDTGELFF. In nucleotides, the CDR3 is TGTGCCAGCAGCTTAGGAGCGGGAGACACCGGGGAGCTGTTTTTT. The full variable domain, rest sourced from reference TRBV5-8 and TRBJ2-2, is EAGVTQSPTHLIKTRGQQATLRCSPISGHTSVYWYQQALGLGLQFLLWYDEGEERNRGNFPPRFSGRQFPNYSSELNVNALELEDSALYLCASSLGAGDTGELFFGEGSRLTVL.

A single count supports this clone. The V gene is TRBV15, the J gene TRBJ1-2, with TRBD1 matching over 10 bases. CDR1 and CDR2 from the germline V gene are LNHNV and YYDKDF (reference sequence). CDR3 length: 15 residues. The V gene end was trimmed by 6 bases and the J gene end by 3 bases; junction bases not matched to a gene: 7. The CDR3 DNA sequence: TGTGCCACCAGACACGGGGACAGGGGCGACTATGGCTACACCTTC. Translating it yields CATRHGDRGDYGYTF.

The rearrangement uses TRBV6-2 or TRBV6-3 and TRBJ2-2; 7 bases line up with TRBD2. The CDR3 loop spans 15 amino acids. Germline V CDR1 and CDR2: MNHEY, SVGEGT. The junction had 5 bases not matched to a gene; V was cut back by 4 bases and J by 3 bases. In DNA, the CDR3 is TGTGCCAGCAGTTGGGGCGGGAGTTACACCGGGGAGCTGTTTTTT. Translation gives CASSWGGSYTGELFF.

The gene calls are TRBV6-5 and TRBJ2-1; 8 bases map to TRBD2. J was trimmed by 5 bases and V by 8 bases; bases with no gene match: 8. Germline V gene lookup returns CDR1 MNHEY and CDR2 SVGAGI. This CDR3 spans 14 amino acids. CDR3 region: CASSSTSGNNEQFF. CDR3 in DNA: TGTGCCAGCTCCTCCACTAGCGGCAACAATGAGCAGTTCTTC.

The chain carries TRBV20-1 and TRBJ1-1; D ambiguous. CDR3 length: 14 amino acids. V was clipped by 3 bases and J by 1 base, with 12 bases between them. Germline V CDR1 and CDR2: DFQATT, SNEGSKA (reference sequence). Here the CDR3 reads CSASPSSGNTEAFF. CDR3 coding DNA: TGCAGTGCTAGTCCCAGTTCGGGGAACACTGAAGCTTTCTTT.

The chain is built from TRBV28 and TRBJ1-2, with D maybe TRBD1 (5 bases). From germline, CDR1 is MDHEN and CDR2 SYDVKM. V shed 2 bases and J shed 8 bases, with 15 bases lying between them. The CDR3 extends over 14 amino acids. CDR3 loop: CASSLGGTLGGYTF. CDR3 DNA sequence: TGTGCCAGCAGTTTAGGGGGTACTCTCGGCGGCTACACCTTC.

The chain's CDR3 is CASSLAVGEGPSGYTF. CDR3 bases: TGTGCCAGCAGCTTAGCGGTGGGAGAGGGTCCAAGTGGCTACACCTTC. This chain joins TRBV7-9 and TRBJ1-2; D is unresolved. Germline CDR1 reads SEHNR; CDR2 reads FQNEAQ (reference sequence). CDR3 length: 16 residues. Trimming shortened V by 0 bases and J by 7 bases, and 18 bases separated the two germline ends. Combining the CDR3 with reference TRBV7-9 and TRBJ1-2 gives the whole variable domain DTGVSQNPRHKITKRGQNVTFRCDPISEHNRLYWYRQTLGQGPEFLTYFQNEAQLEKSRLLSDRFSAERPKGSFSTLEIQRTEQGDSAMYLCASSLAVGEGPSGYTFGSGTRLTVV.

In nucleotides, the CDR3 is TGTGCCAGCGGAGGTCGCTCCTACGAGCAGTACTTC. Protein product: CASGGRSYEQYF. This sequence joins TRBV12-3 or TRBV12-4 and TRBJ2-7; a weak D match, TRBD2 (5 bases). The CDR3 length is 12 residues. V was clipped by 8 bases and J by 0 bases, with 8 bases between them.

V gene TRBV5-6 combines with J gene TRBJ2-3; 11 bases match TRBD1. Germline assignment: CDR1 SGHDT and CDR2 YYEEEE. The CDR3 has 16 amino acids. V shed 1 base and J 3 bases; nucleotides not matched to a gene: 4. The CDR3 sequence: CASSLFGQGATDTQYF. The CDR3 DNA reads as TGTGCCAGCAGCTTGTTCGGACAGGGGGCAACAGATACGCAGTATTTT.

V gene TRBV12-5 combines with J gene TRBJ2-1; 9 bases fit TRBD2. The J segment lost 4 bases and the V segment lost 6 bases, leaving 13 bases of the junction unmatched. The CDR3 runs to 17 residues. Germline loops: CDR1 LGHNT, CDR2 FRNRAP. CDR3 loop: CASGPKRLADPYNEQFF. In nucleotides, the CDR3 is TGTGCTAGTGGCCCCAAAAGACTAGCGGACCCATACAATGAGCAGTTCTTC.

This chain links TRBV7-3 with TRBJ2-7; D remains ambiguous. The CDR3 is made up of 14 amino acids. Trimming removed 3 bases from V and 2 bases from J, with 11 bases in between. Germline CDR1 is SGHTA and CDR2 is FQGTGA. CDR3 sequence (DNA): TGTGCCAGCAGCTTCTATGGGCCACCCTACGAGCAGTACTTC. Translating it yields CASSFYGPPYEQYF. Drawing the rest from reference TRBV7-3 and TRBJ2-7, the complete variable domain is GAGVSQTPSNKVTEKGKYVELRCDPISGHTALYWYRQSLGQGPEFLIYFQGTGAADDSGLPNDRFFAVRPEGSVSTLKIQRTERGDSAVYLCASSFYGPPYEQYFGPGTRLTVT.

J is TRBJ2-2 and V is TRBV18; D gene uncertain. Trimming left V 1 base short and J 6 bases short, with 12 bases between. The germline V gene has CDR1 KGHSH and CDR2 LQKENI. The CDR3 has 15 amino acids. As DNA, the CDR3 is TGTGCCAGCTCACCACTAGAGAACAATGCCGGGGAGCTGTTTTTT. Its translation: CASSPLENNAGELFF.

This clone was seen once. J is TRBJ2-2 and V is TRBV11-2; perhaps TRBD1 as D (5 bases). V lost 5 bases and J lost 5, with 21 bases in between. The CDR3 loop spans 17 amino acids. Germline V lookup: CDR1 SGHAT, CDR2 FQNNGV. The CDR3 bases are TGTGCCAGCAGCCCTAAGGGGTTACAGTTAGTGACCGGGGAGCTGTTTTTT. It codes for CASSPKGLQLVTGELFF.

The chain couples TRBV28 to TRBJ2-5, with a weak D call TRBD2 (6 bases). The CDR3 is 15 residues long. Germline CDR1 reads MDHEN; CDR2 reads SYDVKM. The germline V and J ends were trimmed by 3 bases and 2 bases, with 13 bases remaining between them. The DNA for the CDR3 is TGTGCCAGCAGTTTCCCCGGGACTCCGCAAGAGACCCAGTACTTC. The encoded protein is CASSFPGTPQETQYF.

To note about this clone: Because the CDR3's place on the DNA is in doubt, the DNA is left out and the CDR3 is given as listed by TCRdb. This rearrangement joins TRBV21-1 to TRBJ2-1; TRBD1, the table's D call, lacks a check against the DNA. TRBV21-1 constitutes a pseudogene. From its first to its last residue, the CDR3 has 24 amino acids. The CDR3 loop reads CASSSGQGARNFFAGGSSYNEQFF.

The gene calls are TRBV29-1 and TRBJ2-2; 12 positions agree with TRBD1. The CDR3 is 16 amino acids. CDR1 is SQVTM and CDR2 is ANQGSEA in the germline V gene. The V gene end was trimmed by 5 bases and the J gene end by 3 bases; junction bases not matched to a gene: 7. The CDR3 reads CSVRGTGGADTGELFF. For the CDR3, the DNA is TGCAGCGTTCGGGGGACAGGGGGCGCGGACACCGGGGAGCTGTTTTTT.

V gene TRBV9 combines with J gene TRBJ1-2; 7 bases map to TRBD1. The length of the CDR3 is 12 residues. The V segment lost 5 bases and the J segment 3 bases; nucleotides outside the gene matches: 1. CDR1 is SGDLS, CDR2 YYNGEE, per germline. The CDR3 is CASRGQDYGYTF. The CDR3 region has the DNA TGTGCCAGCAGAGGACAGGACTATGGCTACACCTTC.

V is TRBV9 and J is TRBJ2-5; 10 positions match TRBD2. The germline V gene has CDR1 SGDLS and CDR2 YYNGEE. J lost 5 bases, V lost 0 bases, and 10 bases had no gene match. The CDR3 runs 17 residues. The CDR3 DNA sequence: TGTGCCAGCAGCGTAGGGGTTCTAGCGGGAGAAACTGAGACCCAGTACTTC. This encodes CASSVGVLAGETETQYF.

This chain connects TRBV5-8 to TRBJ2-6, with D possibly matching TRBD1 (6 bases). CDR3 length equals 15 residues. Between the trimmed V and J ends, which lost 0 bases and 3 bases, there was a span of 7 bases. Germline CDR1 SGHTS, CDR2 YDEGEE. The CDR3: CASSLDRVGANVLTF. The CDR3 DNA reads as TGTGCCAGCAGCTTGGACAGGGTTGGGGCCAACGTCCTGACTTTC.

J is TRBJ2-1 and V is TRBV5-8; 9 bases are shared with TRBD1. V shed 10 bases and J 4 bases; nucleotides not matched to a gene: 9. The CDR3 loop spans 14 amino acids. Germline CDR1 reads SGHTS; CDR2 reads YDEGEE. CDR3 DNA sequence: TGTGCCGGGGGAGGGGACAGGGCTTACAATGAGCAGTTCTTC. Protein: CAGGGDRAYNEQFF.

CDR3 DNA sequence: TGCAGCGTTGGATGGTTAGGGGCCGAACCTGAAGCTTTCTTT. This sequence encodes CSVGWLGAEPEAFF. This rearrangement joins TRBV29-1 to TRBJ1-1, with D maybe TRBD1 (5 bases). This CDR3 comprises 14 residues. Trimming cost V 4 bases and J 6 bases, with 18 bases left between them. Germline CDR1 reads SQVTM; CDR2 reads ANQGSEA.